This T cell receptor beta chain was recovered during a study of blood T cell repertoires in COVID-19. CDR1 ENHRY and CDR2 SYGVKD come from the germline V gene. This CDR3 comprises 13 residues. The ends were cut back, 10 bases at V and 1 base at J, with 13 bases in the middle. The method was immunoSEQ multiplex PCR; TCRdb's version includes in-frame clones alone and lacks a portion of them. Of about 39,000 clones detected, roughly nine tenths appear once; the ten largest clones hold around 20%. The rearrangement joins TRBV10-3 to TRBJ1-1; no definite D call. The sequence was collected from a man in his 60s with acute or convalescent COVID-19. Sequences were obtained from peripheral blood. The CDR3, as DNA: TGTGCCACCGAAATAGAGGGGAACACTGAAGCTTTCTTT. It is translated as CATEIEGNTEAFF.